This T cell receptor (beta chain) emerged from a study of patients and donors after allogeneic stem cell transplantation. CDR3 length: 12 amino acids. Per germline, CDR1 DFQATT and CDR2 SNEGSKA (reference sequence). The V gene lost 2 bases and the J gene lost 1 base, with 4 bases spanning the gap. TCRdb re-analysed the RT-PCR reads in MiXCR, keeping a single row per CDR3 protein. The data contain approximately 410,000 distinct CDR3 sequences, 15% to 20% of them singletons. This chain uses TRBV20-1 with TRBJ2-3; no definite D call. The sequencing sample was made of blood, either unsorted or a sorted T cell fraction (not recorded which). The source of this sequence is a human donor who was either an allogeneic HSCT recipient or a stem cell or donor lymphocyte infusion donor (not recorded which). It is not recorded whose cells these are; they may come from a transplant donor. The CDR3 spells CSARRGTDTQYF. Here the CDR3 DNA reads TGCAGTGCTAGACGGGGCACAGATACGCAGTATTTT.